This T cell receptor (beta chain) was found in a study of CD8+ T cells in alopecia areata. Background on the study: Female C3H/HeJ mice aged about 7-11 weeks were given skin from C3H/HeJ graft donors, 6-12 months old, that had spontaneous alopecia. Study findings and constraints: Possibly because of HLA-related factors, TCR sharing was less clear across patients than in mice. Clonality in lesional scalp, especially alopecia totalis/universalis, exceeded that of normal scalp. Scalp data also include sequences from resident alphabeta T cells of normal skin.

This clone was counted at least ten times. What it recognizes is unknown. Gene names denote mouse genes. The read gets to within 4 residues of the CDR3 end, and the germline J gene fills in the rest. The sample carries other DNA sequences with the same CDR3. The germline CDR1 and CDR2 sequences are NSQYPW and LRSPGD (reference sequence). CDR3 length: 14 amino acids. Trimming removed 3 bases from V and 3 bases from J; junction bases left unmatched: 3. TCR sequencing used cDNA made by reverse transcription of extracted RNA. Sequencing used immunoSEQ multiplex PCR; TCRdb keeps in-frame clones, though not all of them. The table records under 350,000 clones without singletons, the ten largest covering around 1.2%. Cutaneous lymph node cells were pooled, and they were sorted using CD4, CD8alpha, NKG2D, NKG2ACE and other markers.

The chain links TRBV1 to TRBJ1-2; 8 bases match TRBD1. The sequence was collected from a C3H/HeJ mouse with alopecia areata. Strain MHC haplotype: H2-k. Source material: CD4+ T cells sorted from a lymph node. The sequenced CDR3 bases are TGCACCTGCAGTGCCCAGGGGGCTGACTCC. This translates into CTCSAQGADS. The whole CDR3 is CTCSAQGADSDYTF.